The rows below give T cell receptor beta chains drawn from one sample of a study of shared clonotypes between healthy human individuals. TCRdb keeps only in-frame clones here, not all; method: immunoSEQ multiplex PCR. The sample has about 670,000 clones; about three quarters are singletons. Sequenced sample: memory CD4+ T cells sorted from blood. Receptor source: a woman aged 25-40 years in good health. The CDR3 runs from the conserved cysteine through the conserved F or W. The D gene is left open where the match is weak. Size tells how often a clone was seen (once, few, many) or the class of an expanded clone, and some rows leave it out.

>once|-|TRBJ2-2|TRBV27
CASSLGLGGTGELFF
TGTGCCAGCAGCCTGGGGCTAGGGGGTACCGGGGAGCTGTTTTTT
>many|TRBD2|TRBJ2-1|TRBV19
CASNPSGYAYNEQFF
TGTGCCAGTAACCCTAGCGGGTATGCCTACAATGAGCAGTTCTTC
>-|-|TRBJ2-7|TRBV15
CATSRDPQEGGTRQYF
TGTGCCACCAGCAGAGATCCGCAGGAGGGAGGGACACGTCAGTACTTC
>once|-|TRBJ2-7|TRBV27
CASSLRQGGPYEQYF
TGTGCCAGCAGTTTGAGGCAGGGCGGACCCTACGAGCAGTACTTC
>-|-|TRBJ2-7|TRBV25-1
CASSECRTPSYEQYF
TGTGCCAGCAGTGAATGCCGGACTCCCTCCTACGAGCAGTACTTC
>-|-|TRBJ1-1|TRBV11-2
CASSPRPRQKGTEAFF
TGTGCCAGCAGCCCCCGACCAAGACAGAAGGGGACTGAAGCTTTCTTT
>-|TRBD1|TRBJ2-7|TRBV19
CASRGTGQTFVSEQYF
TGTGCCAGTAGGGGGACAGGTCAGACCTTCGTTTCCGAGCAGTACTTC
>-|TRBD1|TRBJ1-5|TRBV19
CASSGQGLGNQPQHF
TGTGCCAGTAGTGGACAGGGACTTGGCAATCAGCCCCAGCATTTT
>-|TRBD1|TRBJ1-1|TRBV4-2
CASSQGDRDITEAFF
TGTGCCAGCAGCCAGGGGGACAGGGATATCACTGAAGCTTTCTTT
>many|-|TRBJ1-3|TRBV5-1
CASTGGGNFGNTIYF
TGCGCCAGCACCGGAGGGGGGAATTTTGGAAACACCATATATTTT
>once|-|TRBJ1-5|TRBV18
CASSPPGGMNQPQHF
TGTGCCAGCTCACCGCCGGGGGGTATGAATCAGCCCCAGCATTTT
>-|TRBD2|TRBJ2-5|TRBV4-2
CASSRTSGGQETQYF
TGTGCCAGCAGCCGTACTAGCGGAGGGCAAGAGACCCAGTACTTC
>once|TRBD1|TRBJ2-7|TRBV29-1
CSVGQALSYEQYF
TGCAGCGTGGGACAGGCACTTTCCTACGAGCAGTACTTC
>once|-|TRBJ1-5|TRBV5-1
CASSLTGPNQPQHF
TGCGCCAGCAGCTTGACAGGGCCCAATCAGCCCCAGCATTTT
>-|-|TRBJ1-1|TRBV7-9
CASSLDPLGAFF
TGTGCCAGCAGCTTAGACCCGCTGGGGGCTTTCTTT
>-|-|TRBJ2-3|TRBV11-2
CASSHDYLSTDTQYF
TGTGCCAGCAGCCACGACTATCTTAGCACAGATACGCAGTATTTT
>few|TRBD2|TRBJ2-1|TRBV5-1
CASSFLADSYNEQFF
TGCGCCAGCAGCTTCCTAGCGGACTCCTACAATGAGCAGTTCTTC
>-|-|TRBJ2-7|TRBV28
CASSPLRGSFSSYEQYF
TGTGCCAGCAGTCCTCTGCGGGGTTCTTTTTCCTCCTACGAGCAGTACTTC
>-|-|TRBJ2-2|TRBV12-2
CASRLLRSTNTGELFF
TGTGCAAGTCGCTTACTGAGGAGCACCAACACCGGGGAGCTGTTTTTT
>-|-|TRBJ1-2|TRBV7-8
CASSPREDNYGYTF
TGTGCCAGCAGCCCGAGGGAGGATAACTATGGCTACACCTTC
>many|TRBD2|TRBJ2-7|TRBV7-9
CASSSLPAGEGEQYF
TGTGCCAGCAGCTCTCTCCCGGCGGGAGAGGGCGAGCAGTACTTC
>-|-|TRBJ2-7|TRBV5-1
CASSLAVGASTYEQYF
TGCGCCAGCAGCTTGGCCGTCGGGGCAAGTACCTACGAGCAGTACTTC
>-|-|TRBJ2-5|TRBV11-2
CASSSPRGGETQYF
TGTGCCAGCAGCTCCCCTCGAGGTGGCGAGACCCAGTACTTC
>-|-|TRBJ1-4|TRBV27
CASSFLNRFKIEKLFF
TGTGCCAGCAGTTTTTTAAACCGCTTTAAGATTGAAAAACTGTTTTTT
>-|TRBD2|TRBJ2-1|TRBV7-6
CASSSRLAGGEQFF
TGTGCCAGCAGCTCCCGACTAGCGGGAGGCGAGCAGTTCTTC
>-|TRBD2|TRBJ2-7|TRBV27
CASSVWGLAAYEQYF
TGTGCCAGCAGCGTGTGGGGACTAGCGGCCTACGAGCAGTACTTC
>-|-|TRBJ2-1|TRBV2
CASTKAGSRSSYNEQFF
TGTGCCAGCACCAAGGCAGGCTCCCGGAGCTCCTACAATGAGCAGTTCTTC
>-|TRBD1|TRBJ1-2|TRBV7-2
CASSLTGAMDYGYTF
TGTGCCAGCAGCTTGACAGGGGCCATGGACTATGGCTACACCTTC
>-|-|TRBJ2-5|TRBV30
CAWTQRAWETQYF
TGTGCCTGGACACAGCGAGCGTGGGAGACCCAGTACTTC
>-|-|TRBJ1-1|TRBV30
CAWSVGGFDFF
TGTGCCTGGAGTGTCGGGGGATTCGATTTCTTT
>-|-|TRBJ1-1|TRBV4-2
CASSRSGSEGTEAFF
TGTGCCAGCAGCCGGTCCGGGTCTGAGGGCACTGAAGCTTTCTTT
>few|-|TRBJ1-1|TRBV5-1
CASSLEVPGAGAFF
TGCGCCAGCAGCTTGGAGGTCCCAGGGGCGGGAGCTTTCTTT